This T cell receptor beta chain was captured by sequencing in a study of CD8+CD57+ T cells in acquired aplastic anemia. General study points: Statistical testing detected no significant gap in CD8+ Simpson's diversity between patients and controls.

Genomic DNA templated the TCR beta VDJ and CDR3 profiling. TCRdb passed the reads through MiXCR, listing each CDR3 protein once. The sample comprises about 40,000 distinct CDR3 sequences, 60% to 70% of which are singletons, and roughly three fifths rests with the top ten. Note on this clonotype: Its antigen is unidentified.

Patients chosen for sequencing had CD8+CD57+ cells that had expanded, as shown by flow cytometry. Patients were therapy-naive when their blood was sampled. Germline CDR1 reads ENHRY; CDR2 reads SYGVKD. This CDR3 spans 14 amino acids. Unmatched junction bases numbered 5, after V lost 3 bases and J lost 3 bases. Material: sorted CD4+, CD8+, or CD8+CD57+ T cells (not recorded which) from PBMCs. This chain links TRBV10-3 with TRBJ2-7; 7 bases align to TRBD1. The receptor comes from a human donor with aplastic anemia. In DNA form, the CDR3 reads TGTGCCATCAGTGACCTGGACAGGAGCTACGAGCAGTACTTC. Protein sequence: CAISDLDRSYEQYF.